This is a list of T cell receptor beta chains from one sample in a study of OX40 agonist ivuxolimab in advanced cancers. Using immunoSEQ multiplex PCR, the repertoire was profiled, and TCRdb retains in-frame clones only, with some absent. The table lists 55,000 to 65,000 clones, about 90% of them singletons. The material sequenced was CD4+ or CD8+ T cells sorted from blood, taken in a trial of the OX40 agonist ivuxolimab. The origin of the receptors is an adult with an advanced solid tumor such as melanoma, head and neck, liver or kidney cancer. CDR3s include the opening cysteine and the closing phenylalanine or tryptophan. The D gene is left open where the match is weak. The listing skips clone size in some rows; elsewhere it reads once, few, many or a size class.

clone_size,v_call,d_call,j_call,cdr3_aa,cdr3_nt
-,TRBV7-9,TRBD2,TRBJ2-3,CASSSGTSGRAGTDTQYF,TGTGCCAGCAGCTCGGGGACTAGCGGGAGGGCCGGCACAGATACGCAGTATTTT
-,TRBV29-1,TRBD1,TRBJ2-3,CSVVTPGTARMTTDTQYF,TGCAGCGTCGTCACCCCCGGGACAGCCCGGATGACCACAGATACGCAGTATTTT
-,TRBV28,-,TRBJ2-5,CASSSEARGQETQYF,TGTGCCAGCAGTTCCGAAGCTCGGGGGCAAGAGACCCAGTACTTC
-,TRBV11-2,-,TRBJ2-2,CASSLGQNTGELFF,TGTGCCAGCAGCTTAGGACAGAACACCGGGGAGCTGTTTTTT
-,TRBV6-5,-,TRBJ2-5,CASSFAETQYF,TGTGCCAGCAGTTTCGCGGAGACCCAGTACTTC
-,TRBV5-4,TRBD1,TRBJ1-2,CASSYQTGFNGYTF,TGTGCCAGCAGCTATCAGACAGGGTTCAATGGCTACACCTTC
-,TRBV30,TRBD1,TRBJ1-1,CACRNPTGANTEAFF,TGTGCCTGCAGAAACCCGACAGGGGCCAACACTGAAGCTTTCTTT
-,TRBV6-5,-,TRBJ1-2,CASSYSGGLGYGYTF,TGTGCCAGCAGTTACTCTGGGGGGCTCGGGTATGGCTACACCTTC
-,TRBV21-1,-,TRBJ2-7,CASSKEGQDLYEQYF,TGTGCCAGCAGCAAAGAAGGGCAGGACCTCTACGAGCAGTACTTC
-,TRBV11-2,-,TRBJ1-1,CASSLRSGAGNTEAFF,TGTGCCAGCAGCTTGAGGTCAGGGGCCGGGAACACTGAAGCTTTCTTT
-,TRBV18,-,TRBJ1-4,CASSLTVDSINEKLFF,TGTGCCAGCTCACTAACGGTGGACAGTATTAATGAAAAACTGTTTTTT
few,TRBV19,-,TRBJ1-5,CASSMSGLTISNQPQHF,TGTGCCAGTAGTATGTCGGGACTAACTATTAGCAATCAGCCCCAGCATTTT
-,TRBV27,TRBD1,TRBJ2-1,CASSLGQGSYNEQFF,TGTGCCAGCAGTCTAGGACAGGGGTCCTACAATGAGCAGTTCTTC
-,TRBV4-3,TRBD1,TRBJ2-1,CASSWDRLRNEQFF,TGCGCCAGCAGCTGGGACAGGTTACGAAATGAGCAGTTCTTC
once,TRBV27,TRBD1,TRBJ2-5,CASRLGQAAETQYF,TGTGCCAGCAGATTGGGACAGGCGGCGGAGACCCAGTACTTC
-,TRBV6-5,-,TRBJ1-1,CASKPQGGTEAFF,TGTGCCAGCAAGCCACAGGGCGGGACTGAAGCTTTCTTT
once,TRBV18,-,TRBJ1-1,CASSPRIMRGSVTEAFF,TGTGCCAGCTCACCAAGGATTATGCGGGGTTCCGTCACTGAAGCTTTCTTT
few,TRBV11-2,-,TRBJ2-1,CASSLGGRQFF,TGTGCCAGCAGCTTAGGGGGTCGGCAGTTCTTC
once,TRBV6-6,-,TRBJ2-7,CASGGQAYEQYF,TGTGCCAGCGGGGGGCAAGCCTACGAGCAGTACTTC
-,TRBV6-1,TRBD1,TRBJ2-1,CASSAPTGGITNEQFF,TGTGCCAGCAGTGCCCCAACAGGGGGCATCACCAATGAGCAGTTCTTC
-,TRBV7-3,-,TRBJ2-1,CASSSQAGDYNEQFF,TGTGCCAGCAGCTCCCAAGCAGGGGACTACAATGAGCAGTTCTTC
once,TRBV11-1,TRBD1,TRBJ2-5,CASSFRPPSTGGQETQYF,TGTGCCAGCAGCTTCCGACCACCCTCGACAGGGGGCCAGGAGACCCAGTACTTC